The clone carrying this T cell receptor (beta chain) was counted only a few times. Antigen: not known. This entry belongs to a study of identical twins. Whole-study results and caveats: Conclusions were based on cross-sectional statistical analysis, without following the same donors.

Template switching introduced a universal primer site, and the cDNA bore unique molecular identifiers. TCRdb called the 5' RACE reads again in MiXCR, with one record for every CDR3 protein. The table lists about 480,000 distinct CDR3 sequences, 11% to 15% of them singletons. The germline CDR1 and CDR2 sequences are SGHTA and FQGNSA. The V gene end was trimmed by 2 bases and the J gene end by 2 bases; junction bases not matched to a gene: 8. This CDR3 has 17 residues. The data were also submitted as part of a second study, on yellow fever vaccine responses in identical twins. From that report: Reportedly, the response of twins' T cells to the vaccine seemed partly convergent, partly personalized.

The V call is TRBV7-2, the J call TRBJ2-1; 8 bases are a match to TRBD2. The receptor's source is a young woman in good health. The sample was CD4+ T cells sorted from blood. The CDR3 DNA reads as TGTGCCAGCAGCTTAAGGTCCTCGGGGGGGGCCTACAATGAGCAGTTCTTC. Translated, it gives CASSLRSSGGAYNEQFF.